This section outlines one TCR beta chain sequence together with its context. The target antigen is unknown. Trimming removed 3 bases from V and 0 bases from J, with 8 bases in between. Germline CDR1 reads SGHVS; CDR2 reads FQNEAQ. The CDR3 has 14 residues. These data originate in a study of T cell responses to AZD1222 COVID-19 vaccine. Findings and caveats of the study: Donors, mostly white British, included more females; clonal diversity was possibly underestimated. Seropositive at baseline were only 5 to 7 AZD1222 recipients. Spike-specific TCR breadth rose after two AZD1222 doses, and depth rose as well.

Using immunoSEQ multiplex PCR, the repertoire was profiled, and TCRdb retains in-frame clones only, with some absent. Of roughly 100,000 clones listed, approximately 89% are singletons. Second-dose recipients at about 4 or about 12 weeks were treated as one pooled group. This clonotype originated in an adult who received the AZD1222 COVID-19 vaccine. Specimen: peripheral blood, collected 28 days after the second AZD1222 dose. The V and J genes are TRBV7-8 and TRBJ1-2, with D unresolved. The CDR3 sequence: CASSLDGPNYGYTF. The CDR3 DNA follows: TGTGCCAGCAGCTTGGACGGACCTAACTATGGCTACACCTTC.